One sample yielded the 24 T cell receptor beta chains listed below, sequenced in a study of regulatory T cells in long-lasting Graves disease. The time point here: persistent/refractory GD, antithyroid drugs over 5 years with positive TRAb. Following extraction of RNA from PBMCs, that RNA was used to make the TCR library. Researchers made TCR beta libraries by using iRepertoire HTBI primers and running Arm-PCR on CDR3 regions. MiXCR was run by TCRdb on the multiplex PCR reads, yielding one entry per CDR3 protein. The sample includes roughly 500,000 distinct CDR3 sequences, under 25% of them seen just once. Sequenced material: peripheral blood mononuclear cells (PBMCs), taken when the disease was refractory, from a patient treated with antithyroid drugs. All receptors come from a female donor with Graves disease.

The chain uses TRBV7-9 and TRBJ1-2; D gene uncertain. This CDR3 is 14 amino acids long. Germline V gives CDR1 SEHNR, CDR2 FQNEAQ (reference sequence). The V end lost 1 base, the J end lost 4 bases, and 10 bases lay between the germline ends. CDR3 region: CASSLGPLTYGYTF. In nucleotides, the CDR3 is TGTGCCAGCAGCTTAGGCCCACTTACCTATGGCTACACCTTC.

This clonotype has only a few counts. This sequence joins TRBV6-1 and TRBJ1-1, with D unresolved. CDR1 and CDR2 from the germline V gene are MNHNS and SASEGT. This CDR3 has 13 amino acids. Trimming pared 5 bases from V and 1 base from J, leaving 8 bases between. CDR3 loop: CASSRKGNTEAFF. The CDR3 DNA reads as TGTGCCAGCAGTAGAAAGGGGAACACTGAAGCTTTCTTT.

The V gene is TRBV30, the J gene TRBJ2-7; D unresolved. Germline CDR1 GTSNPN, CDR2 SVGIG (reference sequence). The CDR3 sequence is 10 residues long. CDR3 sequence: CVTRTYEQYF. CDR3 nucleotide sequence: TGTGTTACAAGGACCTACGAGCAGTACTTC.

This clonotype was seen once. Compared with germline, one end of the junction differs, possibly owing to a read error. J is TRBJ1-1 and V is TRBV5-1; possible D gene TRBD1, 5 bases. CDR1 and CDR2 from the germline V gene are SGHRS and YFSETQ. The CDR3 contains 15 residues. The CDR3 nucleotides read TGCGCCAGCAACTTGTTTTCTGGGGGGAGCACTGAAGCTTTCTTT. It specifies CASNLFSGGSTEAFF.

In regard to this clonotype: The CDR3 does not end in the conserved phenylalanine or tryptophan, so this is likely a read error. The chain links TRBV2 to TRBJ2-7; TRBD1 matches at 8 bases. Germline V gives CDR1 SNHLY, CDR2 FYNNEI. The CDR3 loop spans 13 amino acids. V shed 6 bases, J shed 1 base, and the junction held 2 bases outside the gene matches. The DNA of the CDR3 is TGTGCCAGCAGAGGGACAGGTTCCTACGAGCAGTACCTC. It codes for CASRGTGSYEQYL.

This clonotype showed up many times. This sequence joins TRBV27 and TRBJ2-2; D remains unclear. The CDR3 covers 15 residues. V gave up 2 bases and J gave up 0 bases, with 7 bases separating them. Germline V gene lookup returns CDR1 MNHEY and CDR2 SMNVEV (reference sequence). CDR3 sequence (DNA): TGTGCCAGCAGTTTAGGGCCCGCGAACACCGGGGAGCTGTTTTTT. The encoded protein is CASSLGPANTGELFF.

Comments on this clonotype: A far bigger clonotype differs at one base, so this is likely a read error. The chain is built from TRBV6-1 and TRBJ2-7; D is uncertain. Per germline, CDR1 MNHNS and CDR2 SASEGT. V lost 6 bases to trimming and J lost 2 bases, with 8 bases between them. The CDR3 is 12 amino acids. The CDR3, as DNA: TGTGCCAGCAGCCAGTGGGCCTACGAGCAGTACTTC. This gives the protein CASSQWAYEQYF.

The J gene is TRBJ2-2, the V gene TRBV29-1, with D perhaps assigned TRBD1 or TRBD2 (5 bases each). The CDR3 has 13 residues. The V end lost 0 bases, the J end lost 3 bases, and 5 bases lay between the germline ends. CDR1 is SQVTM and CDR2 is ANQGSEA in the germline V gene. CDR3 DNA: TGCAGCGTTGAAGAGGGGGACACCGGGGAGCTGTTTTTT. Protein sequence: CSVEEGDTGELFF.

The chain links TRBV6-2 or TRBV6-3 to TRBJ2-3, with no clear D. Germline values: CDR1 MNHEY, CDR2 SVGEGT. The CDR3 contains 13 residues. V lost 0 bases to trimming and J lost 0 bases, with 1 base between them. In DNA form, the CDR3 reads TGTGCCAGCAGTTACTCAAGCACAGATACGCAGTATTTT. This sequence encodes CASSYSSTDTQYF.

The rearrangement uses TRBV11-2 and TRBJ2-7; 10 nucleotides match TRBD1. Germline loops: CDR1 SGHAT, CDR2 FQNNGV. Trimming removed 5 bases from V and 5 bases from J; junction bases left unmatched: 9. The CDR3 length is 15 residues. CDR3 amino acids: CASSQDWDRGHEQYF. CDR3 bases: TGTGCCAGCAGCCAAGATTGGGACAGGGGACACGAGCAGTACTTC.

There are many counts of this clonotype. The chain has TRBV20-1 and TRBJ2-7; maybe TRBD2 (5 bases). Trimming took 0 bases from V and 4 from J, leaving 13 bases between them. Germline V gene lookup returns CDR1 DFQATT and CDR2 SNEGSKA (reference sequence). The CDR3 runs 14 residues. CDR3 nucleotide sequence: TGCAGTGCTAGAGATGGAACTAGTATATACGAGCAGTACTTC. Amino acids: CSARDGTSIYEQYF.

With respect to this clonotype: At one of its ends the junction is not consistent with the germline gene, which may arise from a read error. This chain uses TRBV19 with TRBJ1-1, with D unclear. Germline assignment: CDR1 LNHDA and CDR2 SQIVND (reference sequence). CDR3 size: 11 residues. CDR3: CASSSSQEALF. Written as DNA, the CDR3 is TGTGCCAGTAGTTCCTCCCAAGAAGCTCTCTTT.

This clonotype has a count of ten or more. The chain joins TRBV28 to TRBJ2-7, with TRBD2 as a possible D gene (5 bases). The CDR3 extends over 13 amino acids. CDR1 and CDR2 (germline): MDHEN, SYDVKM. Deletions cut 3 bases from V and 3 bases from J, with 9 bases between. The CDR3 nucleotides are TGTGCCAGCAGTTTCTCCGGGAACTACGAGCAGTACTTC. This codes for CASSFSGNYEQYF.

This clonotype showed up many times. The V call is TRBV20-1, the J call TRBJ2-7; no clear D gene. The V end was cut by 3 bases, the J end by 3 bases, with 12 bases between. The CDR3 spans 13 residues. Germline V lookup: CDR1 DFQATT, CDR2 SNEGSKA (reference sequence). Written as DNA, the CDR3 is TGCAGTGCTAGTCATGCTTCTGACTACGAGCAGTACTTC. Its translation: CSASHASDYEQYF.

On this clonotype: A much larger clone lies a single base off, so this may be a read error. The chain combines TRBV28 with TRBJ1-4; D is perhaps TRBD1 (6 bases). The CDR3 length is 14 residues. The ends were cut back, 8 bases at V and 8 bases at J, with 18 bases in the middle. Per germline, CDR1 MDHEN and CDR2 SYDVKM. This CDR3 is CASLTTGPEEKLFF. In DNA form, the CDR3 reads TGTGCCAGCTTAACAACAGGGCCGGAGGAAAAACTGTTTTTT.

The V call is TRBV20-1, the J call TRBJ2-7; 10 bases align to TRBD2. This CDR3 is 17 amino acids long. Per germline, CDR1 DFQATT and CDR2 SNEGSKA (reference sequence). The V segment lost 4 bases and the J segment 3 bases; nucleotides outside the gene matches: 15. The CDR3 sequence: CSAISPGLAFSGYEQYF. The CDR3 DNA sequence: TGCAGTGCTATAAGTCCGGGACTAGCGTTTTCGGGCTACGAGCAGTACTTC.

There are many counts of this clonotype. This sequence joins TRBV28 and TRBJ2-2, with TRBD2 matching 7 bases. Per germline, CDR1 MDHEN and CDR2 SYDVKM. V gave up 7 bases and J gave up 0 bases; unmatched junction bases: 8. This CDR3 region has 16 residues. CDR3 amino acids: CASNQAGRANTGELFF. CDR3 nucleotide sequence: TGTGCCAGCAACCAAGCGGGACGCGCGAACACCGGGGAGCTGTTTTTT. Full variable domain (rest looked up from reference TRBV28 and TRBJ2-2): DVKVTQSSRYLVKRTGEKVFLECVQDMDHENMFWYRQDPGLGLRLIYFSYDVKMKEKGDIPEGYSVSREKKERFSLILESASTNQTSMYLCASNQAGRANTGELFFGEGSRLTVL.

Only a few counts were recorded for this clonotype. The V call is TRBV11-1, the J call TRBJ2-1, with 9 bases identical to TRBD1. The V gene end was trimmed by 4 bases and the J gene end by 9 bases; junction bases not matched to a gene: 7. Looked up from germline, CDR1 is SGHAT and CDR2 is FQDESV (reference sequence). CDR3 size: 14 residues. CDR3 amino acids: CASSSDRGLFEQFF. CDR3 nucleotides: TGTGCCAGCAGCTCCGACAGGGGGTTATTTGAGCAGTTCTTC.

The CDR3, as DNA: TGTGCCACCAGTGATCCGGGACACTCAATGTCAGGGGAGCTGTTTTTT. It specifies CATSDPGHSMSGELFF. V is TRBV24-1 and J is TRBJ2-2, with D maybe TRBD1 (6 bases). This CDR3 spans 16 amino acids. CDR1 is KGHDR, CDR2 SFDVKD, per germline. The ends were cut back, 3 bases at V and 8 bases at J, with 18 bases in the middle.

This clonotype was picked up many times. The chain uses TRBV30 and TRBJ2-7, with a weak D call TRBD1 (6 bases). CDR1 is GTSNPN and CDR2 is SVGIG in the germline V gene (reference sequence). Trimming stripped 0 bases from V and 5 bases from J, with 14 bases between. The CDR3 runs 14 residues. The CDR3 spells CAWSVGQGRDEQYF. Written as DNA, the CDR3 is TGTGCCTGGAGTGTAGGGCAGGGGCGGGACGAGCAGTACTTC.

The chain links TRBV6-1 to TRBJ1-5; 8 nucleotides agree with TRBD1. V trimming: 5 bases; J trimming: 6 bases; junction bases outside the gene matches: 9. The V gene's germline CDR1 is MNHNS and CDR2 SASEGT. The length of the CDR3 is 15 residues. The CDR3 loop reads CASSKTGVSGQPQHF. The CDR3, as DNA: TGTGCCAGCAGTAAGACAGGGGTTTCAGGTCAGCCCCAGCATTTT.

In its sample, this clonotype was seen many times. The genes are TRBV2 and TRBJ2-7; TRBD1 is a possible D gene (5 bases). The CDR3 runs 12 residues. V was cut by 5 bases and J by 2 bases, with 7 bases left in between. Germline CDR1 reads SNHLY; CDR2 reads FYNNEI. CDR3 amino acids: CASSRQPYEQYF. CDR3 DNA sequence: TGTGCCAGCAGTAGACAGCCCTACGAGCAGTACTTC.

V usage is TRBV19 and J usage is TRBJ1-1, with TRBD1 matching over 7 bases. The junction had 5 bases not matched to a gene; V was cut back by 4 bases and J by 0 bases. The CDR3 is 15 amino acids. The germline V gene encodes CDR1 LNHDA and CDR2 SQIVND (reference sequence). This CDR3 reads CASSRQGLMNTEAFF. CDR3 nucleotide sequence: TGTGCCAGTAGTAGACAGGGCCTCATGAACACTGAAGCTTTCTTT.

This clonotype has only a few counts. J is TRBJ2-5 and V is TRBV7-9; weak D call: TRBD1 (5 bases). The CDR3 totals 14 residues. Germline V gene data show CDR1 as SEHNR and CDR2 as FQNEAQ (reference sequence). Trimming left V 5 bases short and J 3 bases short, with 13 bases between. The DNA of the CDR3 is TGTGCCAGCAGCGTCCAGGGATTCGAAGAGACCCAGTACTTC. Amino acid sequence: CASSVQGFEETQYF.